This TCR beta chain was sequenced in a study of early T cells in non-severe SARS-CoV-2 infection. Across the study: It was bulk RNA from unsorted whole blood that was sequenced, and the chains were unpaired. Findings and caveats of the study: Clonotype matching in VDJdb favored anti-spike CD8 responses and did not capture private and CD4 specificities.

CDR3 length: 16 amino acids. Germline values: CDR1 SGHDT, CDR2 YYEEEE. The germline V and J ends were trimmed by 0 bases and 0 bases, with 10 bases remaining between them. The library protocol tagged individual cDNA molecules with unique molecular identifiers. TCRdb analysed the 5' RACE reads with MiXCR anew, one entry per CDR3 protein. The sample holds around 50,000 distinct CDR3 sequences; 6.5% to 9.5% are singletons and the top ten take roughly 5.9%. This clonotype appeared many times. The antigen is unknown. This chain connects TRBV5-6 to TRBJ1-3; D is uncertain. The source of this sequence is an adult who was a healthcare worker with PCR-confirmed SARS-CoV-2 infection or an uninfected control (not recorded which). The sample comprised whole blood. CDR3 amino acids: CASSLGPGVSGNTIYF. The CDR3 DNA reads as TGTGCCAGCAGCTTGGGGCCAGGAGTCTCTGGAAACACCATATATTTT.